These 5 T cell receptor beta chains came from one sample sequenced in a study of cytomegalovirus exposure and HLA in healthy donors. The PCR employed 60 Vbeta primers together with 13 Jbeta primers. Profiled with immunoSEQ multiplex PCR; TCRdb holds only in-frame clones, not every one. The sample contains 100,000 or so clones, over 65% of which appear only once. Sample: PBMCs. The receptors here all came from a man aged 35 to 55 in good health and CMV-seropositive.

This chain links TRBV11-1 with TRBJ2-2; TRBD1 might be the D (5 bases). V lost 3 bases, J lost 3 bases, and 14 bases lay in between. Germline V gene sequence: CDR1 SGHAT, CDR2 FQDESV (reference sequence). The CDR3 runs 16 residues. CDR3 sequence (DNA): TGTGCCAGCAGCTTTGACAGCTTTCGTTACACCGGGGAGCTGTTTTTT. This gives the protein CASSFDSFRYTGELFF.

V and J are TRBV29-1 and TRBJ1-1; D unclear. Germline CDR1 SQVTM, CDR2 ANQGSEA. The V end lost 5 bases, the J end lost 1 base, and 11 bases lay between the germline ends. The CDR3 runs to 13 residues. In DNA, the CDR3 is TGCAGCGTTTTTGGGCCCACGAACACTGAAGCTTTCTTT. As protein: CSVFGPTNTEAFF.

The V and J genes are TRBV25-1 and TRBJ2-7; D is unclear. Trimming removed 8 bases at V and 6 bases at J, with 11 bases between. The CDR3 is 11 amino acids. Germline loops: CDR1 MGHDK, CDR2 SYGVNS. CDR3 DNA: TGTGCCAGCTCCCTGGGCCTCGAGCAGTACTTC. Translated, it gives CASSLGLEQYF.

V is TRBV5-1 and J is TRBJ2-7; 9 bases line up with TRBD2. Trimming took 4 bases from V and 7 from J; bases not matched to a gene: 12. CDR3 length equals 15 residues. CDR1 is SGHRS, CDR2 YFSETQ, per germline. The chain's CDR3 is CASSQETSGLGEQYF. CDR3 nucleotides: TGCGCCAGCAGCCAAGAGACTAGCGGATTGGGAGAGCAGTACTTC.

A word on this clone: One junction end disagrees with the germline gene, perhaps due to a read error. The rearrangement uses TRBV6-5 and TRBJ2-4, with TRBD2 matching 13 bases. From germline, CDR1 is MNHEY and CDR2 SVGAGI. The CDR3 has 15 amino acids. CDR3 loop: CASSYVTSGRNSQYF. The CDR3 DNA follows: TGTGCCAGCAGTTACGTGACTAGCGGGAGGAACAGTCAGTACTTC.